Below, 8 T cell receptor beta chains from the same sample are listed, as sequenced in a study of control samples from healthy donors and cancer patients. Some clones are missing from TCRdb's copy, which holds only in-frame ones; the method was immunoSEQ multiplex PCR. The sample includes tens of thousands of clones, around four fifths of them seen just once. The sequenced material came from blood. All receptors come from a man in his sixties in good health.

In this sample, this clone turned up once. The chain is built from TRBV11-2 and TRBJ1-4; D is possibly TRBD1 (5 bases). Per germline, CDR1 SGHAT and CDR2 FQNNGV. The V and J ends lost 1 base and 8 bases respectively, with 14 bases between them. This CDR3 spans 15 amino acids. The CDR3 region is CASSLAPGYREKLFF. In DNA, the CDR3 is TGTGCCAGCAGCTTAGCCCCAGGGTATAGAGAAAAACTGTTTTTT.

The gene calls are TRBV5-1 and TRBJ2-7, with D perhaps TRBD2 (6 bases). CDR3 length: 14 amino acids. Trimming stripped 5 bases from V and 0 bases from J, with 12 bases between. Germline CDR1 and CDR2: SGHRS and YFSETQ. CDR3 in DNA: TGCGCCAGCAGGCGGGAAGTGAGCTCCTACGAGCAGTACTTC. Amino acids: CASRREVSSYEQYF.

The chain uses TRBV29-1 and TRBJ2-2, with 10 positions matching TRBD1. CDR1 is SQVTM, CDR2 ANQGSEA, per germline. The CDR3 covers 15 residues. Trimming cost V 5 bases and J 5 bases; bases outside gene matches: 8. CDR3 residues: CSVTRQGAITGELFF. In nucleotides, the CDR3 is TGCAGCGTTACAAGACAGGGGGCGATAACCGGGGAGCTGTTTTTT.

V gene TRBV5-8 combines with J gene TRBJ1-1, with unresolved D. The V end was cut by 2 bases, the J end by 0 bases, with 11 bases between. The CDR3 has 15 amino acids. The germline V gene encodes CDR1 SGHTS and CDR2 YDEGEE. CDR3 sequence (DNA): TGTGCCAGCAGCTTCAGAGCCAGGATGAACACTGAAGCTTTCTTT. This encodes CASSFRARMNTEAFF.

This clone was counted once. This rearrangement joins TRBV6-5 to TRBJ1-1; a weak D match, TRBD1 (5 bases). V lost 6 bases and J 8 bases, leaving 7 bases between the germline ends. Per the germline V gene, CDR1 is MNHEY and CDR2 is SVGAGI. The CDR3 has 10 amino acids. The CDR3 here is CASSGGEAFF. For the CDR3, the DNA is TGTGCCAGCAGCGGGGGGGAAGCTTTCTTT.

The chain uses TRBV14 and TRBJ2-1; 10 bases are shared with TRBD2. CDR1 is SGHDN, CDR2 FVKESK, per germline. J lost 5 bases, V lost 7 bases, and 5 bases had no gene match. This CDR3 has 14 amino acids. The CDR3 spells CASNLGLADNEQFF. CDR3 nucleotides: TGTGCCAGCAACCTCGGACTAGCGGACAATGAGCAGTTCTTC.

The V and J genes are TRBV7-3 and TRBJ2-7; D might be TRBD1 (6 bases). Looked up from germline, CDR1 is SGHTA and CDR2 is FQGTGA. The CDR3 runs 17 residues. With 3 bases removed from V and 6 bases from J, the gap between germline ends came to 24 bases. CDR3 DNA: TGTGCCAGCAGCTTCGCGACAGGATCAACCAAAGCCACCGAGCAGTACTTC. Encoded protein: CASSFATGSTKATEQYF.

The rearrangement joins TRBV3-1 (or the pseudogene TRBV3-2) to TRBJ2-1; D call uncertain. CDR1 is LGHDT, CDR2 YNNKEL, per germline (reference sequence). The CDR3 is 13 amino acids. Trimming took 0 bases from V and 8 from J, leaving 8 bases between them. The chain's CDR3 is CASSQDPPYEQFF. The CDR3 DNA sequence: TGTGCCAGCAGCCAAGATCCCCCGTATGAGCAGTTCTTC.